This entry features one T cell receptor beta chain sequence. This clone's antigen is unknown. Inclusive of the bounding cysteine and phenylalanine, the CDR3 is 18 residues long. No DNA sequence was recorded. Taken from the germline V gene, the CDR1 and CDR2 loops are ENHRY and SYGVKD. The data were obtained in a study of T cells expressing NK-cell markers (dated by TCRdb to the early 2020s). Regarding the research as a whole: Three sorted T-cell subsets (CD3+CD56+NKG2C+, CD3+CD56+NKG2C- and CD3+CD56-NKG2C+) from 7 to 9 donors had their TCR beta-chain repertoires profiled. The study sequenced eight donors, all healthy volunteers chosen at random: three men and five women. Of the eight sequenced donors, seven were found to be HCMV-seropositive and one was found to be HCMV-seronegative. The libraries were sequenced on Illumina HiSeq 2000/2500, MiSeq or NextSeq, producing 2 x 150 bp reads.

Study-wide conclusions, independent of this receptor: Whether the expanded NKG2C-expressing T cell clones were specific for HCMV antigens remained unclear. Those dominant clonotypes were again the most abundant among CD3+CD56-NKG2C+ cells in several donors, at about 25-65%. For six donors, the dominant CD3+CD56+NKG2C+ clonotypes were among the top 10 CD8+ clonotypes and accounted for roughly 1.0-8% of CD8+ T cells.

The sample was run on an Illumina HiSeq 2000. The TCR beta cDNA libraries were made using 5'RACE template switching, a step that added both a universal primer site and unique molecular identifiers. Synthesis of cDNA was primed from the TCR beta constant segment and was followed by two consecutive PCR amplification steps. As for the original processing: Reads were demultiplexed and grouped by UMI with MIGEC, and clonotypes were assembled and quantified with MiTCR. To remove erroneous sequences, TCR cDNA sequences were retained only when supported by two or more reads. The tcR package was used for downstream repertoire analysis, with clonotypes matched between fractions based on CDR3 nucleotide sequence plus V segment. Antigen specificity was annotated against VDJdb with VDJmatch, allowing one amino acid substitution in CDR3. One entry per CDR3 protein sequence results from the TCRdb reprocessing of the reads, with DNA left out. The V and J calls here are based on TCRdb, not the publication. This sample's table has entries for some 190,000 distinct CDR3 sequences. Roughly 21% of the sample rests with the top ten.

HCMV-specific IgG was detected in serum with a commercial ELISA kit to determine HCMV serostatus. Peripheral blood mononuclear cells were isolated from blood by Ficoll density gradient centrifugation. Recombination joined TRBV10-3 with TRBJ2-1; absent DNA, TCRdb's TRBD2 call cannot be checked. The sample was blood T cells: a sorted CD56 or NKG2C T cell subset, CD4+ or CD8+ T cells, or bulk PBMC T cells (not recorded which). The receptor comes from a man aged 18 to 69 in good health. The CDR3 protein: CAISARTSGGPSYNEQFF.